These 12 T cell receptor beta chains were sequenced from one sample in a study of Graves' ophthalmopathy and Graves' hyperthyroidism. The authors amplified TCR beta CDR3 regions from RNA transcripts. The first-round RT-PCR employed HTBI primers together with the Qiagen OneStep RT-PCR kit. A multiplex PCR was then performed as the second round. TCRdb used MiXCR to reprocess the multiplex PCR reads, holding one entry per CDR3 protein. The sample shows about 240,000 distinct CDR3 sequences, around 45% of them seen only once. Input material: peripheral blood. These receptors came from an adult man with Graves' ophthalmopathy.

This chain uses TRBV7-2 with TRBJ1-2; D possibly corresponds to TRBD1 (6 bases). The germline V gene has CDR1 SGHTA and CDR2 FQGNSA. This CDR3 region has 14 residues. Trimming stripped 1 base from V and 4 bases from J, with 10 bases between. CDR3 nucleotides: TGTGCCAGCAGCTTAGAACAGGGAGGCTATGGCTACACCTTC. It specifies CASSLEQGGYGYTF.

V usage is TRBV20-1 and J usage is TRBJ1-2; 7 bases fit TRBD1. CDR1 and CDR2 from the germline V gene are DFQATT and SNEGSKA (reference sequence). The CDR3 is 14 residues long. Trimming at V came to 5 bases and at J to 3 bases, leaving 9 bases not matched to a gene. CDR3 residues: CSAPTLTGYYGYTF. CDR3 sequence (DNA): TGCAGTGCTCCAACCTTGACAGGGTACTATGGCTACACCTTC.

This clonotype has only a few counts. V gene TRBV2 combines with J gene TRBJ1-6, with D possibly being TRBD1 (5 bases). CDR3 size: 13 residues. Between the trimmed V and J ends, which lost 2 bases and 8 bases, there was a span of 7 bases. Germline values: CDR1 SNHLY, CDR2 FYNNEI. The CDR3 sequence is CASSERGDSPLHF. DNA of the CDR3: TGTGCCAGCAGTGAAAGGGGTGATTCACCCCTCCACTTT. Based on the CDR3 plus reference TRBV2 and TRBJ1-6, the full variable domain is EPEVTQTPSHQVTQMGQEVILRCVPISNHLYFYWYRQILGQKVEFLVSFYNNEISEKSEIFDDQFSVERPDGSNFTLKIRSTKLEDSAMYFCASSERGDSPLHFGNGTRLTVT.

The chain employs TRBV7-2 and TRBJ1-1, with no clear D. V lost 3 bases to trimming and J lost 0 bases, with 8 bases between them. The CDR3 extends over 14 amino acids. CDR1 is SGHTA, CDR2 FQGNSA, per germline. Here the CDR3 reads CASSFSAVNTEAFF. The DNA of the CDR3 is TGTGCCAGCAGCTTCTCTGCGGTGAACACTGAAGCTTTCTTT.

J is TRBJ2-2 and V is TRBV29-1, with 8 nucleotides matching TRBD1. V shed 7 bases and J 1 base; nucleotides not matched to a gene: 2. Looked up from germline, CDR1 is SQVTM and CDR2 is ANQGSEA. The CDR3 runs 13 residues. CDR3 protein: CSAGQVNTGELFF. As DNA, the CDR3 is TGCAGCGCGGGACAGGTGAACACCGGGGAGCTGTTTTTT.

This clonotype turned up a few times. The CDR3, as DNA: TGTGCCAGCAGCCATACCGGGACAACGAACACTGAAGCTTTCTTT. Encoded protein: CASSHTGTTNTEAFF. The chain uses TRBV7-9 and TRBJ1-1, with a tentative D call TRBD1 (6 bases). The V gene's germline CDR1 is SEHNR and CDR2 FQNEAQ (reference sequence). The CDR3 covers 15 residues. Trimming removed 5 bases from V and 1 base from J, with 14 bases in between.

The rearrangement joins TRBV13 to TRBJ2-5; TRBD1 aligns across 10 bases. The trim removed 4 bases at V and 3 bases at J, leaving 8 bases unmatched. Germline V lookup: CDR1 PRHDT, CDR2 FYEKMQ (reference sequence). The CDR3 consists of 16 residues. The CDR3 bases are TGTGCCAGCAGCTCATCTCTCGGACAGGGGGAAGAGACCCAGTACTTC. Protein: CASSSSLGQGEETQYF.

V and J are TRBV6-2 or TRBV6-3 and TRBJ1-2; TRBD1 is a possible D gene (6 bases). The CDR3 loop spans 15 amino acids. V was trimmed by 5 bases and J by 3 bases, leaving 16 bases between them. Germline CDR1 is MNHEY and CDR2 is SVGEGT. The CDR3 loop is CASSLLRGGDYGYTF. The CDR3 DNA follows: TGTGCCAGCAGTCTCCTCAGGGGAGGCGACTATGGCTACACCTTC.

This clonotype was seen repeatedly, ten times or more. This chain connects TRBV2 to TRBJ1-2, with D perhaps TRBD1 (5 bases). From germline, CDR1 is SNHLY and CDR2 FYNNEI. The ends were cut back, 8 bases at V and 8 bases at J, with 15 bases in the middle. The CDR3 totals 12 residues. The CDR3 spells CASVRDLMGYTF. The CDR3 region has the DNA TGTGCCAGCGTCCGGGACCTCATGGGCTACACCTTC. The full variable domain, its missing parts supplied by reference TRBV2 and TRBJ1-2, is EPEVTQTPSHQVTQMGQEVILRCVPISNHLYFYWYRQILGQKVEFLVSFYNNEISEKSEIFDDQFSVERPDGSNFTLKIRSTKLEDSAMYFCASVRDLMGYTFGSGTRLTVV.

The rearrangement links TRBV7-6 to TRBJ2-2, with 8 bases identical to TRBD2. Germline lookup yields CDR1 SGHVS and CDR2 FNYEAQ. The junction had 7 bases not matched to a gene; V was cut back by 6 bases and J by 1 base. The CDR3 has 16 residues. The CDR3 here is CASRDAGTRNTGELFF. The CDR3 coding sequence is TGTGCCAGCAGGGACGCCGGGACTAGGAACACCGGGGAGCTGTTTTTT.

A single count supports this clonotype. The chain couples TRBV9 to TRBJ2-7, with 7 positions matching TRBD1. CDR1 SGDLS and CDR2 YYNGEE come from the germline V gene. V lost 0 bases, J lost 3 bases, and 6 bases stayed unmatched. This CDR3 contains 15 residues. Written as DNA, the CDR3 is TGTGCCAGCAGCGTAGGGGGACAGATTGACTACGAGCAGTACTTC. Its translation is CASSVGGQIDYEQYF.

The CDR3 here is CSVEAIDRDGYGYTF. CDR3 coding DNA: TGCAGCGTTGAAGCCATTGACAGGGACGGCTATGGCTACACCTTC. This chain joins TRBV29-1 and TRBJ1-2; TRBD1 aligns across 7 bases. The V and J ends lost 1 base and 4 bases, in that order; junction bases with no gene match: 9. CDR1 and CDR2 (germline): SQVTM, ANQGSEA. This CDR3 is built from 15 residues.